Listed below are T cell receptor beta chains from one sample, sequenced in a study of persistence of HIV-infected CD4 T cells. Measured with immunoSEQ multiplex PCR; TCRdb has only the in-frame clones, and not every one. Of about 46,000 clones listed, 85% to 90% are singletons. The antigens of these receptors remain unknown. The material sequenced was CD4+ T cells sorted from PBMCs after approximately 20-hour stimulation, taken from a patient who received antiretroviral therapy. Every receptor here comes from an adult woman with HIV who was CMV-seropositive. CDR3s include the opening cysteine and the closing phenylalanine or tryptophan. D genes are given only for firm matches. Not every row has a clone size; where given, it reads once, few, many or a size class.

d_call: -; v_call: TRBV19; clone_size: -; j_call: TRBJ1-1; cdr3_nt: TGTGCCAGTAGCGCCCAGGGGAACACTGAAGCTTTCTTT; cdr3_aa: CASSAQGNTEAFF
d_call: -; v_call: TRBV24-1; clone_size: -; j_call: TRBJ1-5; cdr3_nt: TGTGCCACCCGAGCAGGGGAAGGTCAGCCCCAGCATTTT; cdr3_aa: CATRAGEGQPQHF
d_call: TRBD1; v_call: TRBV4-3; clone_size: -; j_call: TRBJ1-1; cdr3_nt: TGCGCCAGCAGCCAAAACCCGGACAGGGTATTTGAAGCTTTCTTT; cdr3_aa: CASSQNPDRVFEAFF
d_call: -; v_call: TRBV28; clone_size: once; j_call: TRBJ2-7; cdr3_nt: TGTGCCAGCAGTTCCGGCAGTTTGCCCTACGAGCAGTACTTC; cdr3_aa: CASSSGSLPYEQYF
d_call: -; v_call: TRBV6-5; clone_size: -; j_call: TRBJ2-1; cdr3_nt: TGTGCCAGCAGTTACAAAGAGGGCGGGTACAATGAGCAGTTCTTC; cdr3_aa: CASSYKEGGYNEQFF
d_call: -; v_call: TRBV11-1; clone_size: -; j_call: TRBJ2-2; cdr3_nt: TGTGCCAGCAGCGTGGGACCCAACACCGGGGAGCTGTTTTTT; cdr3_aa: CASSVGPNTGELFF
d_call: -; v_call: TRBV12-3/TRBV12-4; clone_size: -; j_call: TRBJ1-2; cdr3_nt: TGTGCCAGCAGAAGGACAGAGCGAGGCTACACCTTC; cdr3_aa: CASRRTERGYTF
d_call: TRBD1; v_call: TRBV27; clone_size: -; j_call: TRBJ2-5; cdr3_nt: TGTGCCAGCCGTAAGACTCTACAGGGGGCAGGAGAGACCCAGTACTTC; cdr3_aa: CASRKTLQGAGETQYF
d_call: TRBD2; v_call: TRBV5-1; clone_size: -; j_call: TRBJ2-3; cdr3_nt: TGCGCCAGCAGTAAAGGCGGGAGTTCAGATACGCAGTATTTT; cdr3_aa: CASSKGGSSDTQYF
d_call: -; v_call: TRBV27; clone_size: few; j_call: TRBJ1-1; cdr3_nt: TGTGCCAGCCGTACAGGTTTTATGAACACTGAAGCTTTCTTT; cdr3_aa: CASRTGFMNTEAFF
d_call: -; v_call: TRBV25-1; clone_size: -; j_call: TRBJ1-2; cdr3_nt: TGTGCCAGCAGAACGGGCTATGGCTACACCTTC; cdr3_aa: CASRTGYGYTF
d_call: TRBD1; v_call: TRBV7-2; clone_size: -; j_call: TRBJ1-1; cdr3_nt: TGTGCCAGCAGCCAAACAGGGGGGAACACTGAAGCTTTCTTT; cdr3_aa: CASSQTGGNTEAFF
d_call: -; v_call: TRBV4-1; clone_size: -; j_call: TRBJ2-7; cdr3_nt: TGCGCCAGCAGCCAAGATAGCGTCAGGGCGGGAGAGCAGTACTTC; cdr3_aa: CASSQDSVRAGEQYF
d_call: -; v_call: TRBV4-2; clone_size: -; j_call: TRBJ2-7; cdr3_nt: TGTGCCAGCAGCCAAGACCAAAGGGGGGAAGAGCAGTACTTC; cdr3_aa: CASSQDQRGEEQYF
d_call: TRBD1; v_call: TRBV5-1; clone_size: -; j_call: TRBJ2-1; cdr3_nt: TGCGCCAGCAGATTCGGACAGGCCTACAATGAGCAGTTCTTC; cdr3_aa: CASRFGQAYNEQFF
d_call: -; v_call: TRBV9; clone_size: -; j_call: TRBJ2-7; cdr3_nt: TGTGCCAGCAGTCGGACTGAGAGCTCCTACGAGCAGTACTTC; cdr3_aa: CASSRTESSYEQYF
d_call: -; v_call: TRBV6-4; clone_size: -; j_call: TRBJ1-1; cdr3_nt: TGTGCCAGCAACCGGAACAGATCTCACATGAACACTGAAGCTTTCTTT; cdr3_aa: CASNRNRSHMNTEAFF
d_call: -; v_call: TRBV19; clone_size: -; j_call: TRBJ1-1; cdr3_nt: TGTGCCAGTAGTATTCCGCGCCAGGCGAACACTGAAGCTTTCTTT; cdr3_aa: CASSIPRQANTEAFF
d_call: -; v_call: TRBV5-1; clone_size: few; j_call: TRBJ1-6; cdr3_nt: TGCGCCAGCAGCTCTTCGTGGGGACAAATCGGATCACCCCTCCACTTT; cdr3_aa: CASSSSWGQIGSPLHF
d_call: TRBD1; v_call: TRBV28; clone_size: -; j_call: TRBJ2-1; cdr3_nt: TGTGCCAGCAGTTCCCCGGGCGGGACAGGCAATGAGCAGTTCTTC; cdr3_aa: CASSSPGGTGNEQFF
d_call: TRBD2; v_call: TRBV3-1/TRBV3-2; clone_size: -; j_call: TRBJ2-2; cdr3_nt: TGTGCCAGCAGCCGCGGGAGCGGGGAGCTGTTTTTT; cdr3_aa: CASSRGSGELFF
d_call: TRBD1; v_call: TRBV20-1; clone_size: -; j_call: TRBJ2-7; cdr3_nt: TGCAGTGCTGACAGGGTTTACGAGCAGTACTTC; cdr3_aa: CSADRVYEQYF
d_call: -; v_call: TRBV18; clone_size: -; j_call: TRBJ1-6; cdr3_nt: TGTGCCAGCTCACCGGCCGGCTCCTATAATTCACCCCTCCACTTT; cdr3_aa: CASSPAGSYNSPLHF
d_call: -; v_call: TRBV28; clone_size: once; j_call: TRBJ1-1; cdr3_nt: TGTGCCAGCAAGCTGCTGACCAGGGGAACTGAAGCTTTCTTT; cdr3_aa: CASKLLTRGTEAFF
d_call: TRBD1; v_call: TRBV5-1; clone_size: -; j_call: TRBJ2-7; cdr3_nt: TGCGCCAGCAGCCCCCGGACAGGGCATACCTACGAGCAGTACTTC; cdr3_aa: CASSPRTGHTYEQYF
d_call: -; v_call: TRBV2; clone_size: -; j_call: TRBJ1-5; cdr3_nt: TGTGCCAGCAGTCCTCGGACAGCCCTCCCCCAGCCCCAGCATTTT; cdr3_aa: CASSPRTALPQPQHF
d_call: TRBD1; v_call: TRBV7-2; clone_size: -; j_call: TRBJ1-1; cdr3_nt: TGTGCCAGCAAATCATCGGGACAGGCCTTTAATGAAGCTTTCTTT; cdr3_aa: CASKSSGQAFNEAFF
d_call: -; v_call: TRBV10-3; clone_size: once; j_call: TRBJ2-1; cdr3_nt: TGTGCCATCAGTGTGGACCCCTACAATGAGCAGTTCTTC; cdr3_aa: CAISVDPYNEQFF
d_call: -; v_call: TRBV18; clone_size: -; j_call: TRBJ2-7; cdr3_nt: TGTGCCAGCTCAAACGTTTTCTCTCGGGACAACTCCTACGAGCAGTACTTC; cdr3_aa: CASSNVFSRDNSYEQYF